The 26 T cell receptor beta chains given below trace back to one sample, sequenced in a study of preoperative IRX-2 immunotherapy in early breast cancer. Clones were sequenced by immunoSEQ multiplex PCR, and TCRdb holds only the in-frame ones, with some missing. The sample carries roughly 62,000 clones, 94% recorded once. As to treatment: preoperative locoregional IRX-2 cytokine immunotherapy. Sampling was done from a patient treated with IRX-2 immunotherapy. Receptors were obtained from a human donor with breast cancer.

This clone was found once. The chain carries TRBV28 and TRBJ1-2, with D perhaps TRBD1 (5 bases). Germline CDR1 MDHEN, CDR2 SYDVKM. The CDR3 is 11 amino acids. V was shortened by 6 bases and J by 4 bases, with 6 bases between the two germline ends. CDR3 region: CASSQGYGYTF. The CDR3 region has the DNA TGTGCCAGCAGCCAGGGCTATGGCTACACCTTC.

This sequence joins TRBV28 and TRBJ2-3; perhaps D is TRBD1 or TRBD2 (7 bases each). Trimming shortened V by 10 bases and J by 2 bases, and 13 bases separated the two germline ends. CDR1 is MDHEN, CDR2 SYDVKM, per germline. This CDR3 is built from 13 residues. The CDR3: CAIQGGVTDTQYF. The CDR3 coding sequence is TGTGCCATCCAGGGGGGGGTCACAGATACGCAGTATTTT.

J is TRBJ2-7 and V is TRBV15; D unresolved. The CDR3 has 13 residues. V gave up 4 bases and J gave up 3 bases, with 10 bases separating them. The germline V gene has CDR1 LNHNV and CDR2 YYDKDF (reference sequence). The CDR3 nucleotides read TGTGCCACCAGCACCTCCGCCGGCTACGAGCAGTACTTC. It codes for CATSTSAGYEQYF.

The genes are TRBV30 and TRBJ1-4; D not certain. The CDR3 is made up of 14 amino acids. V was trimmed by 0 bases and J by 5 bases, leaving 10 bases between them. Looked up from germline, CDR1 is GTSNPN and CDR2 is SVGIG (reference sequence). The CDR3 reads CAWSVVAGNEKLFF. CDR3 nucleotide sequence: TGTGCCTGGAGTGTAGTGGCCGGAAATGAAAAACTGTTTTTT. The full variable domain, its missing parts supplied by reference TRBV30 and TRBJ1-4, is SQTIHQWPATLVQPVGSPLSLECTVEGTSNPNLYWYRQAAGRGLQLLFYSVGIGQISSEVPQNLSASRPQDRQFILSSKKLLLSDSGFYLCAWSVVAGNEKLFFGSGTQLSVL.

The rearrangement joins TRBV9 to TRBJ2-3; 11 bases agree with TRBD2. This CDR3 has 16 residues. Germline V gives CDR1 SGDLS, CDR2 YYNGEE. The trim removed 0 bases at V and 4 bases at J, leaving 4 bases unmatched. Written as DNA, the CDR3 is TGTGCCAGCAGCGTAGTTATTAGCGGGGGGGCAGATACGCAGTATTTT. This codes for CASSVVISGGADTQYF.

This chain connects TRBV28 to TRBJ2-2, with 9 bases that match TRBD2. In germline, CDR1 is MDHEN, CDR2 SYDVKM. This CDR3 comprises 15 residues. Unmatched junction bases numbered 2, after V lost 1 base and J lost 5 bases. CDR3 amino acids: CASSLLAGDTGELFF. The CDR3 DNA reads TGTGCCAGCAGTTTATTAGCGGGAGATACCGGGGAGCTGTTTTTT. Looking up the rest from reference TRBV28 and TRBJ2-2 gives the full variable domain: DVKVTQSSRYLVKRTGEKVFLECVQDMDHENMFWYRQDPGLGLRLIYFSYDVKMKEKGDIPEGYSVSREKKERFSLILESASTNQTSMYLCASSLLAGDTGELFFGEGSRLTVL.

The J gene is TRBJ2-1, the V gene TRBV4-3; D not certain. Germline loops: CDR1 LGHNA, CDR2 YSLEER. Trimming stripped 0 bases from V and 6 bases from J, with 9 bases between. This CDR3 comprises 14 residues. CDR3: CASSQDWASNEQFF. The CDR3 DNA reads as TGCGCCAGCAGCCAAGATTGGGCGAGCAATGAGCAGTTCTTC.

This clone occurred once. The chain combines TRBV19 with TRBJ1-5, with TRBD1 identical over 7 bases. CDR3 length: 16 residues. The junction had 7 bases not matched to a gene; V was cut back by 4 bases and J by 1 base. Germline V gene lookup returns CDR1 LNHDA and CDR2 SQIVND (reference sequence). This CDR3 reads CASSTTGSRSNQPQHF. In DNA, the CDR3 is TGTGCCAGTAGTACGACAGGGTCCAGGAGCAATCAGCCCCAGCATTTT.

This CDR3 is CASSNAGKFPSYEQYF. The CDR3 bases are TGTGCCAGCAGCAACGCAGGGAAATTTCCCTCCTACGAGCAGTACTTC. V gene TRBV5-5 combines with J gene TRBJ2-7; the D gene is possibly TRBD1 (5 bases). V was shortened by 4 bases and J by 0 bases, with 17 bases between the two germline ends. Germline V CDR1 and CDR2: SGHKS, YYEKEE (reference sequence). The length of the CDR3 is 16 residues.

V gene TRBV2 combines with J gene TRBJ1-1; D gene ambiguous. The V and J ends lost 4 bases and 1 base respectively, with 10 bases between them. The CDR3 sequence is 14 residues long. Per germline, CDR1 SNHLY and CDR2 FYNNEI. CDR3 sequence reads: CASSALQPNTEAFF. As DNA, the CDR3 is TGTGCCAGCAGTGCTTTGCAGCCGAACACTGAAGCTTTCTTT.

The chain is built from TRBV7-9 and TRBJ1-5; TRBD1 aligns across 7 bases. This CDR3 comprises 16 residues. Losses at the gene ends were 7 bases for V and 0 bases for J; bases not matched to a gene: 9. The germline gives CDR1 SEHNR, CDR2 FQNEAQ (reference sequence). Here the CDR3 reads CASTPQGRYSNQPQHF. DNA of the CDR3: TGTGCCAGCACCCCACAGGGGAGATATAGCAATCAGCCCCAGCATTTT.

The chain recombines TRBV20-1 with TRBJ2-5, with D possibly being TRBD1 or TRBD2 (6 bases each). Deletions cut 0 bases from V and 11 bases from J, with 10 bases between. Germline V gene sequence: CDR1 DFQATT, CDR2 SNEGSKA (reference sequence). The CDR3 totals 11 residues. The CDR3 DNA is TGCAGTGCTAGAGAGAGGGGGGCTCAGTACTTC. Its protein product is CSARERGAQYF.

The CDR3 DNA sequence: TGTGCCAGCAGCCAAGCTAGCGGGGGGGCCGTCGGGGAGCTGTTTTTT. This codes for CASSQASGGAVGELFF. The chain combines TRBV4-2 with TRBJ2-2; 12 nucleotides align to TRBD2. Germline-derived CDR1 and CDR2 are LGHNA and YNFKEQ. Trimming took 1 base from V and 7 from J; bases not matched to a gene: 4. CDR3 size: 16 residues.

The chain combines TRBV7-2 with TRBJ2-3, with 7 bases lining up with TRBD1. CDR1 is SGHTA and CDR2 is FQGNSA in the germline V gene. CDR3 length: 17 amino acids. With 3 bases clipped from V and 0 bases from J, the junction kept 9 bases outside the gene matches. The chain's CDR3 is CASSLRGTAFSTDTQYF. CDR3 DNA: TGTGCCAGCAGCTTGAGGGGGACAGCTTTTAGCACAGATACGCAGTATTTT.

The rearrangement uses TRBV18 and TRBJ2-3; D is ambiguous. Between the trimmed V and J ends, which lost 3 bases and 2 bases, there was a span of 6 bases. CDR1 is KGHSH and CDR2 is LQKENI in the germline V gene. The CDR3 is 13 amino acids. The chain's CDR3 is CASSPLLTDTQYF. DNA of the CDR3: TGTGCCAGCTCACCCCTCCTCACAGATACGCAGTATTTT. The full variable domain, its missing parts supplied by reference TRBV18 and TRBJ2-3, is NAGVMQNPRHLVRRRGQEARLRCSPMKGHSHVYWYRQLPEEGLKFMVYLQKENIIDESGMPKERFSAEFPKEGPSILRIQQVVRGDSAAYFCASSPLLTDTQYFGPGTRLTVL.

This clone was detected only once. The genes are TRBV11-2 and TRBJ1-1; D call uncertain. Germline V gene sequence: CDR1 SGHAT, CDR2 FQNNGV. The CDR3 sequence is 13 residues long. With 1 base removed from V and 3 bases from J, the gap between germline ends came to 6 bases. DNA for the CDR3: TGTGCCAGCAGCTTAGTGGCGGACACTGAAGCTTTCTTT. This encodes CASSLVADTEAFF.

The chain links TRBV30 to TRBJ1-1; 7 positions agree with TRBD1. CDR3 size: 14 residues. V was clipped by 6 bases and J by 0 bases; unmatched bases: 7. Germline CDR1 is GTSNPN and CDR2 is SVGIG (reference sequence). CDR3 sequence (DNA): TGTGCCTGCGTGGGACAGCTCATGAACACTGAAGCTTTCTTT. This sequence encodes CACVGQLMNTEAFF.

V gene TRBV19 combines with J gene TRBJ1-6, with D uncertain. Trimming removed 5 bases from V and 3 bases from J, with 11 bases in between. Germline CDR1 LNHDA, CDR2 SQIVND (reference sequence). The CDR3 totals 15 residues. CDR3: CASSPPELYNSPLHF. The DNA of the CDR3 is TGTGCCAGTAGTCCGCCGGAACTCTATAATTCACCCCTCCACTTT.

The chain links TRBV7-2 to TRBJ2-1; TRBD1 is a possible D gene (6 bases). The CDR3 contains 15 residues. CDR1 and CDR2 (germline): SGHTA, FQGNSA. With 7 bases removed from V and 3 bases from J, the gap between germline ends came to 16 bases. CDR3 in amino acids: CASTQGQGLYNEQFF. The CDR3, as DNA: TGTGCCAGCACCCAGGGGCAGGGGCTCTACAATGAGCAGTTCTTC.

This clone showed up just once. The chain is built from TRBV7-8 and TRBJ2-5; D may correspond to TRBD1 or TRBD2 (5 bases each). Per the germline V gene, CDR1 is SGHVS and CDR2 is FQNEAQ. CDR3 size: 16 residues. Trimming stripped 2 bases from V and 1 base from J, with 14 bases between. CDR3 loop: CASSLTTQGPQETQYF. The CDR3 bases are TGTGCCAGCAGCTTAACCACCCAGGGACCCCAAGAGACCCAGTACTTC.

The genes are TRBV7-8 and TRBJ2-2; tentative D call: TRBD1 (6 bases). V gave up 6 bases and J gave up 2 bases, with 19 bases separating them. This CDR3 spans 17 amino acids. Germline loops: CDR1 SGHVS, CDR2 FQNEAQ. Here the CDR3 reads CASRTWGRGTNTGELFF. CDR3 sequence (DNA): TGTGCCAGCAGGACCTGGGGCAGGGGCACCAACACCGGGGAGCTGTTTTTT.

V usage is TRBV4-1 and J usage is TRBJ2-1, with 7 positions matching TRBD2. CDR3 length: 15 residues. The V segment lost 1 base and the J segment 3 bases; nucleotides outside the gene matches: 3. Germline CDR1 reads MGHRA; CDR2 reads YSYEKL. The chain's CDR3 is CASSQGGDYYNEQFF. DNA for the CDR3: TGCGCCAGCAGCCAAGGAGGGGACTACTACAATGAGCAGTTCTTC.

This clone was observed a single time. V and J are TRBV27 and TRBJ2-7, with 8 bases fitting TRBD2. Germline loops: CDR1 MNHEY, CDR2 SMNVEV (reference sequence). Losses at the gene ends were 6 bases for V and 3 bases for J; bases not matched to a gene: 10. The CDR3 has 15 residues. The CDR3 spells CASSPYVSGNYEQYF. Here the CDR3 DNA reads TGTGCCAGCAGCCCGTACGTTAGCGGGAACTACGAGCAGTACTTC.

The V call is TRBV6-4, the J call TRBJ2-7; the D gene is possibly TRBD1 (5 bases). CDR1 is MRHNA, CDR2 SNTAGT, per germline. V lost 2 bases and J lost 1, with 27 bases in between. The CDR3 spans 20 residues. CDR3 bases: TGTGCCAGCAGTGACCCTCGCCCATGGGGCTCCCCCTCCATATCCTACGAGCAGTACTTC. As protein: CASSDPRPWGSPSISYEQYF.

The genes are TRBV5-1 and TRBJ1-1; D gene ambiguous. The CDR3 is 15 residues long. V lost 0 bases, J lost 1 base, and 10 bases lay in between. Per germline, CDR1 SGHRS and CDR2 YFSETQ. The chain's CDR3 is CASSLVFGRNTEAFF. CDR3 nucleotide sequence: TGCGCCAGCAGCTTGGTTTTCGGGAGGAACACTGAAGCTTTCTTT.

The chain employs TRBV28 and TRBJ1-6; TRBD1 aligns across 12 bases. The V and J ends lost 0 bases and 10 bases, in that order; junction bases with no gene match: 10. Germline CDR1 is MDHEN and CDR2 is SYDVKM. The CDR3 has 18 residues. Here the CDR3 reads CASSLWGQGAGSGSPLHF. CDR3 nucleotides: TGTGCCAGCAGTTTATGGGGACAGGGGGCCGGTTCGGGGTCACCCCTCCACTTT.